This T cell receptor (beta chain) was obtained from a study of blood T cell repertoires in COVID-19 (dated by TCRdb to the early 2020s). Turning to the overall study: Collaborator samples came from the United States, Italy and Spain and covered acute and convalescent phases of COVID-19. The material from the prospective study consisted of cDNA or gDNA derived from T cells, B-cell-depleted T cells, or PBMCs. The dataset comprised deeply sampled blood TCRbeta repertoires from subjects exposed to, actively infected with, or recovered from COVID-19. The repertoires were released in a freely available public database meant as a resource for research on the immune response to SARS-CoV-2. Samples came from the ongoing ImmuneRACE study (first 160 participants) plus 1,254 subjects from 6 global collaborators. Sample metadata almost always included a de-identified subject ID, COVID-19 status, age in years and sex. Where available, HLA class I and class II types were taken from metadata supplied by the sample provider and were not determined by assay-based typing. The research as a whole found: The quantity of clinical and demographic metadata differed by source and by participant and was supplied without curation.

Collaborating institutions collected whole blood in K2EDTA tubes following their own protocols. Collaborator samples were shipped for TCRbeta analysis as frozen whole blood, isolated PBMCs, or DNA extracted from either sample type. V was cut back by 3 bases and J by 4 bases, leaving a gap of 16 bases between them. From the cysteine up to the phenylalanine, the CDR3 has a length of 15 residues. Only the CDR3 DNA is retained, 45 bases long and in frame from the first base. CDR1 and CDR2 were assigned from the germline V gene as SQVTM and ANQGSEA. TCRbeta CDR3 regions were amplified from genomic DNA using the immunoSEQ Assay, a bias-controlled multiplex PCR. The original pipeline was this. Nucleated cell counts per sample were estimated from amplification of reference gene primers within the assay. To quantify the absolute abundance of each unique TCRbeta CDR3 rearrangement, sequence reads were collapsed and filtered. For each sample, productive Simpson clonality was calculated as the square root of Simpson's diversity index over productive rearrangements. TCRdb mirrors the immuneACCESS table, restricted to in-frame sequences. Some clones are absent from its copies; in checked studies, under half trace to an unresolved V gene, and the reason for the others is unknown. Clonal size and the V and J genes are those of that table, whereas D and trimming came from the DNA. This sample comprises approximately 100,000 clones, around 80% of them detected only once. The ten largest clones take up more than 20% of the sample.

As regards this clone: No antigen is known for it. No qualities accompany the bases; no much larger clone lies one base away.

The TCR originated in a man aged 65-85 years with active or convalescent COVID-19. The sample taken for sequencing was peripheral blood. The V and J segments used are TRBV29-1 and TRBJ2-1; TRBD1 could be the D gene, as 6 bases match. The CDR3 protein: CSVDPGTWGYNEQFF. The nucleotide sequence reads as follows: TGCAGCGTTGATCCCGGGACATGGGGATACAATGAGCAGTTCTTC.